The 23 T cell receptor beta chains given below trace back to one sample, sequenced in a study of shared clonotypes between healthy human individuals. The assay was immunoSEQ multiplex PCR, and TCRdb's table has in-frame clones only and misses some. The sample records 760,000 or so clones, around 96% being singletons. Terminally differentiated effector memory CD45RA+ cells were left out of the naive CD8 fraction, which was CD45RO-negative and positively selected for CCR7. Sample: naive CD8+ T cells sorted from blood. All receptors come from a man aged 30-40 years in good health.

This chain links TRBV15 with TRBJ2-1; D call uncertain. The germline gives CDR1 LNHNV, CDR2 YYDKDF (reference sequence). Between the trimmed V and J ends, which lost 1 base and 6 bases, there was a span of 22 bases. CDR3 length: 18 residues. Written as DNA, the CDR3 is TGTGCCACCAGCAGAGTCCCTGACGATAGGGTAGTTTCCAATGAGCAGTTCTTC. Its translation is CATSRVPDDRVVSNEQFF.

The CDR3 coding sequence is TGTGCCAGCAGTTCCCAGGGGGTCTATAGCAATCAGCCCCAGCATTTT. Amino acid sequence: CASSSQGVYSNQPQHF. This sequence joins TRBV28 and TRBJ1-5; TRBD1 agrees at 7 bases. The CDR3 has 16 amino acids. V was clipped by 4 bases and J by 0 bases; unmatched bases: 6. Germline values: CDR1 MDHEN, CDR2 SYDVKM. The full variable domain, its missing parts supplied by reference TRBV28 and TRBJ1-5, is DVKVTQSSRYLVKRTGEKVFLECVQDMDHENMFWYRQDPGLGLRLIYFSYDVKMKEKGDIPEGYSVSREKKERFSLILESASTNQTSMYLCASSSQGVYSNQPQHFGDGTRLSIL.

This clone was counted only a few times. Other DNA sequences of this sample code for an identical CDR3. This CDR3 is CASSLPAGESDEQFF. As DNA, the CDR3 is TGTGCCAGCAGCCTTCCAGCGGGAGAATCGGATGAGCAGTTCTTC. This chain uses TRBV18 with TRBJ2-1; 8 bases are shared with TRBD2. Germline trimming cut 8 bases from V and 8 bases from J; bases unmatched to any gene: 14. The CDR3 covers 15 residues. Germline V gene data show CDR1 as KGHSH and CDR2 as LQKENI.

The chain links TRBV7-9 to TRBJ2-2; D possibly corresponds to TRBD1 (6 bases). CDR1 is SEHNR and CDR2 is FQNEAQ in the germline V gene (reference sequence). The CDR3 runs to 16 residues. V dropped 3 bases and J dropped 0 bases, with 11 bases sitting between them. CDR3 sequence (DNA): TGTGCCAGCAGCTTTTCAGGGGCGCCGAACACCGGGGAGCTGTTTTTT. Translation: CASSFSGAPNTGELFF. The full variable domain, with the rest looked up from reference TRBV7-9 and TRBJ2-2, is DTGVSQNPRHKITKRGQNVTFRCDPISEHNRLYWYRQTLGQGPEFLTYFQNEAQLEKSRLLSDRFSAERPKGSFSTLEIQRTEQGDSAMYLCASSFSGAPNTGELFFGEGSRLTVL.

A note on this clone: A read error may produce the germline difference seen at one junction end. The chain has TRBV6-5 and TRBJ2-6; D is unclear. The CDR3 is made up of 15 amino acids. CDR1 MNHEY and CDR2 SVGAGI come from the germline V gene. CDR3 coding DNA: TGTGCCAGCAGTTACTCTCAGTCTGGAGCCAACGTCCTGACTTTC. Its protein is CASSYSQSGANVLTF.

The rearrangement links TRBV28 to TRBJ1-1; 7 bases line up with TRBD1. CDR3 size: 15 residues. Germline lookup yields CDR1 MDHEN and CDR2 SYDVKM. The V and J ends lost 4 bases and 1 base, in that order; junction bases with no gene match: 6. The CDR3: CASSSRTGSNTEAFF. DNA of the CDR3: TGTGCCAGCAGTTCGCGGACAGGCTCGAACACTGAAGCTTTCTTT.

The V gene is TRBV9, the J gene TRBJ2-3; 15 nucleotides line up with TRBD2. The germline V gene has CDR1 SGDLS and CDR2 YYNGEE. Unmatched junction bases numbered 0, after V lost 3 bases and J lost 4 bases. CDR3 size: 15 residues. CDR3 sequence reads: CASSGTSGRADTQYF. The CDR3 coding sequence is TGTGCCAGCAGCGGGACTAGCGGGAGGGCAGATACGCAGTATTTT.

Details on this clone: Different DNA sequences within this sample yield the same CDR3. CDR3 in DNA: TGTGCCAGCAGTCTGGGTGGCAGCTCCTACAATGAGCAGTTCTTC. This sequence encodes CASSLGGSSYNEQFF. V and J are TRBV27 and TRBJ2-1; unclear D gene. The V gene lost 5 bases and the J gene lost 0 bases, with 11 bases spanning the gap. The CDR3 loop spans 15 amino acids. Germline V gene sequence: CDR1 MNHEY, CDR2 SMNVEV (reference sequence).

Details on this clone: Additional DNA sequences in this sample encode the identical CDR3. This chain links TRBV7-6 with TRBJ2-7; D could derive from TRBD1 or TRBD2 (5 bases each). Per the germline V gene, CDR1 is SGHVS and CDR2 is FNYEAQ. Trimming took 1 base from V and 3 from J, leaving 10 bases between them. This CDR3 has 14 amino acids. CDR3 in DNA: TGTGCCAGCAGCTTAGGGGGAGACAGCTACGAGCAGTACTTC. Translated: CASSLGGDSYEQYF.

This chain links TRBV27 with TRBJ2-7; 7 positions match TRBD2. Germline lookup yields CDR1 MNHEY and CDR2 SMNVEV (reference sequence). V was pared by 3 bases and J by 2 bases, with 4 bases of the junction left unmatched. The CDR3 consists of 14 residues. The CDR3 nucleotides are TGTGCCAGCAGTTTTATAGCGGGCCCCTACGAGCAGTACTTC. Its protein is CASSFIAGPYEQYF.

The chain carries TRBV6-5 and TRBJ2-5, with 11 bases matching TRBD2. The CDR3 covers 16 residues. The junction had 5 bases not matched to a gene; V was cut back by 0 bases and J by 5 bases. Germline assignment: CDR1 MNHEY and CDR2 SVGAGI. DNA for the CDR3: TGTGCCAGCAGTTACTCAACTAGCGGGAGTAGGGAGACCCAGTACTTC. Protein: CASSYSTSGSRETQYF.

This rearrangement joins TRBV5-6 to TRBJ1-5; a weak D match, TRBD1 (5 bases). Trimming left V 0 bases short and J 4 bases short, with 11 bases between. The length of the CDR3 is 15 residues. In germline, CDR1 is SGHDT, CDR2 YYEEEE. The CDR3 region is CASSLAGGDNQPQHF. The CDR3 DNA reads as TGTGCCAGCAGCTTGGCGGGGGGAGATAATCAGCCCCAGCATTTT.

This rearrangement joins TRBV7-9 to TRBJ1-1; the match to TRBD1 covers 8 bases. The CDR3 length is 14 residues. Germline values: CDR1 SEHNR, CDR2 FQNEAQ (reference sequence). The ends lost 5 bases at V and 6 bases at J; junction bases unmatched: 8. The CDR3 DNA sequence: TGTGCCAGCAGCCCAGGACAGGGAGGTCCTGAAGCTTTCTTT. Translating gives CASSPGQGGPEAFF.

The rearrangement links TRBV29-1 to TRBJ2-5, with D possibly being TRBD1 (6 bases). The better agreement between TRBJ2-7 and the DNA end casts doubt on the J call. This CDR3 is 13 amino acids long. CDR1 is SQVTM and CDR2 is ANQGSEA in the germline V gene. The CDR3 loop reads CSVDEQGSYEQYF. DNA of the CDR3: TGCAGCGTTGATGAACAGGGCTCCTACGAGCAGTACTTC.

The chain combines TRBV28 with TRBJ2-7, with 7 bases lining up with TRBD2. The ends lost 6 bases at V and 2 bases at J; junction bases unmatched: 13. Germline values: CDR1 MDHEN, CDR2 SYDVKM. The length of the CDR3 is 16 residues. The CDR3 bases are TGTGCCAGCAGCCCCCTTCGCGGGAGCCGTACCTACGAGCAGTACTTC. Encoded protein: CASSPLRGSRTYEQYF.

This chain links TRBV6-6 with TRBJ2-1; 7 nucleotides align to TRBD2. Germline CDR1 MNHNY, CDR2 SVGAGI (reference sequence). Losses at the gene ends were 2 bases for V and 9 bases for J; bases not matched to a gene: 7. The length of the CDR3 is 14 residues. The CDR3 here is CASSYPAGSVEQFF. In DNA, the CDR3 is TGTGCCAGCAGTTACCCAGCGGGATCGGTTGAGCAGTTCTTC.

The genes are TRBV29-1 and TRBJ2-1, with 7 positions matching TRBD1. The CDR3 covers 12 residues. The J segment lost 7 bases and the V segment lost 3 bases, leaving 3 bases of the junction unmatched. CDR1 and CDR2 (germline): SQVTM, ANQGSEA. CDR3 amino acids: CSVETGSNEQFF. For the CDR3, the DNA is TGCAGCGTTGAGACAGGGTCAAATGAGCAGTTCTTC.

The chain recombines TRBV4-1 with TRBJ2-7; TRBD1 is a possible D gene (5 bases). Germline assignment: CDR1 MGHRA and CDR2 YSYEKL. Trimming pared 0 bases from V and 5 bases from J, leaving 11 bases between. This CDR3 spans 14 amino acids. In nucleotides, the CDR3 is TGCGCCAGCAGCCAAGATCTAACAGGTGACGAGCAGTACTTC. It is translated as CASSQDLTGDEQYF.

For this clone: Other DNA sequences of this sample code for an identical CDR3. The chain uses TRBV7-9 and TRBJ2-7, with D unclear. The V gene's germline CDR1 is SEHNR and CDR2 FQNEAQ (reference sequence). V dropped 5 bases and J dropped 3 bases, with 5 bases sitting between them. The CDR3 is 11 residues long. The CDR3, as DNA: TGTGCCAGCAGCAGCGACTACGAGCAGTACTTC. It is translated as CASSSDYEQYF.

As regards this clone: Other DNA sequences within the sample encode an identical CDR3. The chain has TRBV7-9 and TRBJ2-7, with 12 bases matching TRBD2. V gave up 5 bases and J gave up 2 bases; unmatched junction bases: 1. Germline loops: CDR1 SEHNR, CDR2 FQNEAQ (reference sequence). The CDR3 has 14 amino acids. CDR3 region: CASSRTSGTYEQYF. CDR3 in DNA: TGTGCCAGCAGCAGGACTAGCGGGACCTACGAGCAGTACTTC.

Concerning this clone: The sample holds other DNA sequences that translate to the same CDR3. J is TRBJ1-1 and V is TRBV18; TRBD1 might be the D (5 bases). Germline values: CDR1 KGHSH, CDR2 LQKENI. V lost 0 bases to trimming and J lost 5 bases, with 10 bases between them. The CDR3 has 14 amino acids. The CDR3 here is CASSPPGGGTEAFF. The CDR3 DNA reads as TGTGCCAGCTCACCACCGGGCGGGGGAACTGAAGCTTTCTTT.

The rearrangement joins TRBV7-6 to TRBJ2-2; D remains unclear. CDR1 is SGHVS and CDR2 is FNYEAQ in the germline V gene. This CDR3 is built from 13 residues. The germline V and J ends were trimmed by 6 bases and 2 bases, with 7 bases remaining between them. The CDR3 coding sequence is TGTGCCAGCAGTCCGGTAAACACCGGGGAGCTGTTTTTT. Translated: CASSPVNTGELFF.

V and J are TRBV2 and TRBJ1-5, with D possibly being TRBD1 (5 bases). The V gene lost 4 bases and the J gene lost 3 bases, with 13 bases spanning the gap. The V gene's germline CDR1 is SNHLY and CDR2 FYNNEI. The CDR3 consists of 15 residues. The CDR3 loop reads CASSADRPVNQPQHF. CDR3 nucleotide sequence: TGTGCCAGCAGTGCTGACAGACCCGTCAATCAGCCCCAGCATTTT.